One sample yielded the 28 T cell receptor beta chains listed below, sequenced in a study of CD8+ T cells in alopecia areata. Sequencing relied on a cDNA template that was reverse transcribed from extracted RNA. Assay used: immunoSEQ multiplex PCR; TCRdb lists only in-frame clones, some missing. The table shows approximately 150,000 clones, with approximately 60% occurring only once. Sequencing used CD8+ T cells sorted from blood. Receptors were obtained from a human donor in good health.

The rearrangement links TRBV19 to TRBJ2-1, with a tentative D call TRBD2 (5 bases). The CDR3 contains 15 residues. The germline V and J ends were trimmed by 5 bases and 1 base, with 12 bases remaining between them. Germline CDR1 and CDR2: LNHDA and SQIVND (reference sequence). CDR3: CASSALGESYNEQFF. CDR3 nucleotides: TGTGCCAGTAGTGCCCTGGGAGAGTCCTACAATGAGCAGTTCTTC.

J is TRBJ2-7 and V is TRBV6-5, with 9 bases that match TRBD2. The V and J ends lost 2 bases and 3 bases, in that order; junction bases with no gene match: 5. Germline values: CDR1 MNHEY, CDR2 SVGAGI. This CDR3 is built from 15 residues. The CDR3 loop is CASSYTTSGNYEQYF. CDR3 nucleotide sequence: TGTGCCAGCAGTTACACGACTAGCGGAAACTACGAGCAGTACTTC.

Turning to this clone: An end of the junction differs from the germline gene, which may be a read error. J is TRBJ2-1 and V is TRBV6-4; 15 bases line up with TRBD2. Germline V gives CDR1 MRHNA, CDR2 SNTAGT. This CDR3 is 16 amino acids long. CDR3 nucleotides: TGTGCCAGCAGTTCCTTTCCGGGACTAGCGGGAGGTGAGGAGTTCTTC. Encoded protein: CASSSFPGLAGGEEFF.

A single count supports this clone. V is TRBV29-1 and J is TRBJ1-2; D unclear. CDR1 SQVTM and CDR2 ANQGSEA come from the germline V gene. CDR3 size: 13 residues. V was pared by 5 bases and J by 0 bases, with 10 bases between. CDR3 amino acids: CSVLVSSNYGYTF. The CDR3 coding sequence is TGCAGCGTTTTGGTCAGCTCTAACTATGGCTACACCTTC. Complete variable domain (other parts from reference TRBV29-1 and TRBJ1-2): SAVISQKPSRDICQRGTSLTIQCQVDSQVTMMFWYRQQPGQSLTLIATANQGSEATYESGFVIDKFPISRPNLTFSTLTVSNMSPEDSSIYLCSVLVSSNYGYTFGSGTRLTVV.

This clone occurred once. V and J are TRBV7-9 and TRBJ1-1; D may be TRBD1 (5 bases). This CDR3 is built from 12 residues. Per the germline V gene, CDR1 is SEHNR and CDR2 is FQNEAQ (reference sequence). Deletions cut 6 bases from V and 3 bases from J, with 8 bases between. The CDR3 sequence: CASRTVYTEAFF. CDR3 bases: TGTGCCAGCAGGACAGTATACACTGAAGCTTTCTTT.

The CDR3 DNA reads TGCGCCAGCAGCCAAGACGACACCCTCGGGGAGACCCAGTACTTC. This gives the protein CASSQDDTLGETQYF. The chain uses TRBV4-1 and TRBJ2-5, with no clear D. V was trimmed by 0 bases and J by 5 bases, leaving 13 bases between them. This CDR3 spans 15 amino acids. The germline V gene encodes CDR1 MGHRA and CDR2 YSYEKL.

The chain employs TRBV30 and TRBJ2-1; 9 nucleotides match TRBD2. CDR1 and CDR2 from the germline V gene are GTSNPN and SVGIG (reference sequence). Trimming removed 1 base from V and 4 bases from J; junction bases left unmatched: 5. This CDR3 is built from 15 residues. The CDR3 reads CAWSAGTSRYNEQFF. The CDR3 region has the DNA TGTGCCTGGAGTGCCGGGACTAGCAGGTACAATGAGCAGTTCTTC.

The chain joins TRBV11-2 to TRBJ2-1; tentatively, D is TRBD1 (6 bases). Germline values: CDR1 SGHAT, CDR2 FQNNGV. CDR3 size: 14 residues. Trimming pared 6 bases from V and 7 bases from J, leaving 16 bases between. The CDR3 nucleotides read TGTGCCAGCAGTTTAACTCCTCAGGGGAATGAGCAGTTCTTC. It is translated as CASSLTPQGNEQFF.

The V call is TRBV29-1, the J call TRBJ2-7, with 7 bases identical to TRBD2. This CDR3 is built from 13 residues. V shed 7 bases and J 5 bases; nucleotides not matched to a gene: 11. The V gene's germline CDR1 is SQVTM and CDR2 ANQGSEA. The CDR3 DNA reads TGCAGCGCCCAGGGCGGGAGTTGGAACGAGCAGTACTTC. It codes for CSAQGGSWNEQYF.

On this clone itself: The junction and the germline gene differ at one end; a read error may be behind it. The CDR3 is CASSLALEETQYF. The CDR3 nucleotides are TGTGCTAGCAGCTTAGCCCTAGAGGAGACCCAGTACTTC. The V call is TRBV7-7, the J call TRBJ2-5; D is unclear. The V gene's germline CDR1 is SSHAT and CDR2 FNYEAQ (reference sequence). CDR3 length: 13 residues.

Only a few counts were recorded for this clone. The chain employs TRBV7-9 and TRBJ2-7; D may be TRBD1 or TRBD2 (5 bases each). The CDR3 has 15 residues. Trimming took 3 bases from V and 2 from J, leaving 14 bases between them. The germline gives CDR1 SEHNR, CDR2 FQNEAQ (reference sequence). CDR3 residues: CASSFSGTAAYEQYF. The DNA of the CDR3 is TGTGCCAGCAGCTTCTCCGGGACGGCGGCCTACGAGCAGTACTTC.

The rearrangement uses TRBV7-9 and TRBJ2-3; TRBD1 might be the D (6 bases). The germline V gene has CDR1 SEHNR and CDR2 FQNEAQ (reference sequence). V lost 2 bases, J lost 0 bases, and 15 bases lay in between. The CDR3 spans 17 residues. DNA of the CDR3: TGTGCCAGCAGCTTACGTTTTACCAGGGGTAGCACAGATACGCAGTATTTT. Translation: CASSLRFTRGSTDTQYF. The entire variable domain, with the rest obtained from reference TRBV7-9 and TRBJ2-3, is as follows: DTGVSQNPRHKITKRGQNVTFRCDPISEHNRLYWYRQTLGQGPEFLTYFQNEAQLEKSRLLSDRFSAERPKGSFSTLEIQRTEQGDSAMYLCASSLRFTRGSTDTQYFGPGTRLTVL.

The V gene is TRBV4-1, the J gene TRBJ2-1; 8 nucleotides line up with TRBD1. Germline assignment: CDR1 MGHRA and CDR2 YSYEKL. Trimming took 10 bases from V and 5 from J; bases not matched to a gene: 7. This CDR3 spans 13 amino acids. CDR3 amino acids: CANLTGVDNEQFF. The DNA for the CDR3 is TGCGCCAACCTGACAGGGGTTGACAATGAGCAGTTCTTC.

The chain couples TRBV5-1 to TRBJ2-4, with D possibly called TRBD1 or TRBD2 (6 bases each). Germline assignment: CDR1 SGHRS and CDR2 YFSETQ. This CDR3 is 15 amino acids long. Trimming removed 1 base from V and 8 bases from J, with 16 bases in between. The CDR3: CASSLPGAHRYIQYF. The CDR3, as DNA: TGCGCCAGCAGCTTGCCGGGGGCGCATCGATACATTCAGTACTTC. Full variable domain (rest looked up from reference TRBV5-1 and TRBJ2-4): KAGVTQTPRYLIKTRGQQVTLSCSPISGHRSVSWYQQTPGQGLQFLFEYFSETQRNKGNFPGRFSGRQFSNSRSEMNVSTLELGDSALYLCASSLPGAHRYIQYFGAGTRLSVL.

The chain is built from TRBV7-9 and TRBJ1-5, with no clear D. The CDR3 spans 12 residues. Germline lookup yields CDR1 SEHNR and CDR2 FQNEAQ (reference sequence). V lost 0 bases and J lost 4, with 1 base in between. CDR3 DNA: TGTGCCAGCAGCTTAGCGAATCAGCCCCAGCATTTT. It codes for CASSLANQPQHF.

The chain couples TRBV10-1 to TRBJ2-5, with 7 nucleotides matching TRBD1. The CDR3 length is 14 residues. The V gene end was trimmed by 2 bases and the J gene end by 5 bases; junction bases not matched to a gene: 5. From germline, CDR1 is WNHNN and CDR2 SYGVQD (reference sequence). This chain's CDR3 is CASSEGQVEETQYF. CDR3 nucleotide sequence: TGCGCCAGCAGTGAGGGACAGGTCGAGGAGACCCAGTACTTC.

In its sample, this clone was seen a few times. The chain combines TRBV7-9 with TRBJ1-1; D remains ambiguous. Trimming removed 2 bases at V and 1 base at J, with 11 bases between. The CDR3 consists of 15 residues. Looked up from germline, CDR1 is SEHNR and CDR2 is FQNEAQ (reference sequence). The CDR3 region has the DNA TGTGCCAGCAGCTTACCTGGAAAGGAGAACACTGAAGCTTTCTTT. It translates to CASSLPGKENTEAFF.

CDR3 sequence reads: CASDLTGAAFEQYF. In DNA form, the CDR3 reads TGTGCCAGTGACTTAACAGGGGCCGCGTTCGAGCAGTACTTC. This chain connects TRBV6-6 to TRBJ2-7, with 7 bases identical to TRBD1. V was pared by 9 bases and J by 6 bases, with 14 bases of the junction left unmatched. Germline CDR1 reads MNHNY; CDR2 reads SVGAGI (reference sequence). The CDR3 consists of 14 residues.

This clone is a singleton in its sample. The chain couples TRBV13 to TRBJ1-4, with 10 bases fitting TRBD1. Unmatched junction bases numbered 8, after V lost 5 bases and J lost 8 bases. Germline CDR1 and CDR2: PRHDT and FYEKMQ (reference sequence). The CDR3 is made up of 15 amino acids. The CDR3 here is CASSPDRGRSEKLFF. In DNA, the CDR3 is TGTGCCAGCAGCCCCGACAGGGGGCGCTCAGAAAAACTGTTTTTT. The variable domain in full, completed from reference TRBV13 and TRBJ1-4, reads AAGVIQSPRHLIKEKRETATLKCYPIPRHDTVYWYQQGPGQDPQFLISFYEKMQSDKGSIPDRFSAQQFSDYHSELNMSSLELGDSALYFCASSPDRGRSEKLFFGSGTQLSVL.

This sequence joins TRBV9 and TRBJ2-1; TRBD2 matches at 7 bases. Germline CDR1 and CDR2: SGDLS and YYNGEE. The CDR3 loop spans 16 amino acids. V was clipped by 3 bases and J by 4 bases; unmatched bases: 10. The CDR3 nucleotides read TGTGCCAGCAGCGAGGGGAGCGGGGTAGCATACAATGAGCAGTTCTTC. It specifies CASSEGSGVAYNEQFF.

The genes are TRBV7-9 and TRBJ1-1; no reliable D call. Germline loops: CDR1 SEHNR, CDR2 FQNEAQ (reference sequence). The CDR3 totals 11 residues. V was clipped by 10 bases and J by 1 base, with 7 bases between them. CDR3 in amino acids: CATDPNTEAFF. In DNA form, the CDR3 reads TGTGCCACGGACCCGAACACTGAAGCTTTCTTT.

The chain links TRBV27 to TRBJ2-3, with D unresolved. CDR3 length equals 14 residues. In germline, CDR1 is MNHEY, CDR2 SMNVEV (reference sequence). Trimming removed 4 bases at V and 6 bases at J, with 14 bases between. The CDR3 region is CASSWIPRMDTQYF. The CDR3 DNA follows: TGTGCCAGCAGTTGGATTCCCCGGATGGATACGCAGTATTTT.

The rearrangement uses TRBV29-1 and TRBJ1-1; TRBD1 matches at 7 bases. There are 11 residues in the CDR3. Trimming at V came to 4 bases and at J to 8 bases, leaving 4 bases not matched to a gene. Per germline, CDR1 SQVTM and CDR2 ANQGSEA. DNA for the CDR3: TGCAGCGTTGGACAGGGTGGGGAAGCTTTCTTT. Translating gives CSVGQGGEAFF.

The J gene is TRBJ2-4, the V gene TRBV29-1; no clear D gene. The CDR3 length is 12 residues. V shed 4 bases and J shed 3 bases, with 7 bases lying between them. Germline V gene data show CDR1 as SQVTM and CDR2 as ANQGSEA. The CDR3: CSVATFKNIQYF. The CDR3 DNA is TGCAGCGTTGCCACCTTCAAAAACATTCAGTACTTC.

The chain joins TRBV29-1 to TRBJ2-7; tentatively, D is TRBD1 or TRBD2 (5 bases each). The V gene lost 3 bases and the J gene lost 3 bases, with 12 bases spanning the gap. The CDR3 runs 13 residues. Germline values: CDR1 SQVTM, CDR2 ANQGSEA. The CDR3: CSVEDGTNYEQYF. The CDR3 DNA follows: TGCAGCGTTGAGGACGGGACCAACTACGAGCAGTACTTC.

This clone was recorded many times. The chain carries TRBV16 and TRBJ1-2, with D tentatively TRBD1 (5 bases). Germline-derived CDR1 and CDR2 are KGHSY and FQNENV. V dropped 2 bases and J dropped 3 bases, with 19 bases sitting between them. The CDR3 extends over 17 amino acids. The DNA for the CDR3 is TGTGCCAGCAGCCAAAGTCTCGTCGGACAACCTCACTATGGCTACACCTTC. Translated, it gives CASSQSLVGQPHYGYTF. Full variable domain (missing parts from reference TRBV16 and TRBJ1-2): GEEVAQTPKHLVRGEGQKAKLYCAPIKGHSYVFWYQQVLKNEFKFLISFQNENVFDETGMPKERFSAKCLPNSPCSLEIQATKLEDSAVYFCASSQSLVGQPHYGYTFGSGTRLTVV.

The V call is TRBV6-4, the J call TRBJ2-1, with 9 nucleotides matching TRBD1. The CDR3 is 15 residues long. Germline values: CDR1 MRHNA, CDR2 SNTAGT. V lost 3 bases, J lost 4 bases, and 4 bases stayed unmatched. The CDR3 nucleotides are TGTGCCAGCAGTGAAGGGACAGGGCCTTACAATGAGCAGTTCTTC. Translating gives CASSEGTGPYNEQFF.

The rearrangement links TRBV6-5 to TRBJ2-5, with D perhaps assigned TRBD1 or TRBD2 (6 bases each). The CDR3 contains 14 residues. Trimming took off 0 bases at V and 3 bases at J, with 8 bases between the two ends. The germline gives CDR1 MNHEY, CDR2 SVGAGI. In DNA, the CDR3 is TGTGCCAGCAGTTACTCGAGGGGGGAAGAGACCCAGTACTTC. This codes for CASSYSRGEETQYF.